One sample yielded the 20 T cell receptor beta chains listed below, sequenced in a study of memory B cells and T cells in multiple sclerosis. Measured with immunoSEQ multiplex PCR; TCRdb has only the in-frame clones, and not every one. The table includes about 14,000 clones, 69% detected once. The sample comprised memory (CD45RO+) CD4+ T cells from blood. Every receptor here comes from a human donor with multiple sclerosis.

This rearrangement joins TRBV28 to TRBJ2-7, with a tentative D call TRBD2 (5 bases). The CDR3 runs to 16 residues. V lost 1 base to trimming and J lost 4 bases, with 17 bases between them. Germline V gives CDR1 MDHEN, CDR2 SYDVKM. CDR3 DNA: TGTGCCAGCAGTTTATCCACTCTAAGCGGTGGATACGAGCAGTACTTC. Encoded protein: CASSLSTLSGGYEQYF.

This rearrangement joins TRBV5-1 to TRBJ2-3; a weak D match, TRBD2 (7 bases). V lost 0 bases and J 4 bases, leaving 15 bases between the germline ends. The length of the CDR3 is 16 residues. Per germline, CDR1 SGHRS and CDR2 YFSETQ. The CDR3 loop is CASSLGEGGLADTQYF. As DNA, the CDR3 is TGCGCCAGCAGCTTGGGTGAGGGGGGGCTCGCAGATACGCAGTATTTT.

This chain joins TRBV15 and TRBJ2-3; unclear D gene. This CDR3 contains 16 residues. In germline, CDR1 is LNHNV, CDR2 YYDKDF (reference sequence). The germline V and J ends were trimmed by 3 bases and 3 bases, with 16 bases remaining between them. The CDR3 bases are TGTGCCACCAGCAGGTTCCGCCTAGATGGGACAGATACGCAGTATTTT. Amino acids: CATSRFRLDGTDTQYF.

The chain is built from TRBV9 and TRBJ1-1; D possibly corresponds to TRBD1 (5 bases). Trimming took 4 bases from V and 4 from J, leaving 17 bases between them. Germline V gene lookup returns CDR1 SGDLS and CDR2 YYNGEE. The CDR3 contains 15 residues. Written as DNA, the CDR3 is TGTGCCAGCAGCACTCCGAGACCCGGGGGCACTGAAGCTTTCTTT. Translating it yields CASSTPRPGGTEAFF.

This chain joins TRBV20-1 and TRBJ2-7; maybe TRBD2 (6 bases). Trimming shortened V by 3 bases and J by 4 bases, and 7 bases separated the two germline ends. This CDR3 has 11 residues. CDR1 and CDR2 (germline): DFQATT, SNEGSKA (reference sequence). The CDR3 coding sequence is TGCAGTGCTAGGGGGACTTACGAGCAGTACTTC. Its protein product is CSARGTYEQYF.

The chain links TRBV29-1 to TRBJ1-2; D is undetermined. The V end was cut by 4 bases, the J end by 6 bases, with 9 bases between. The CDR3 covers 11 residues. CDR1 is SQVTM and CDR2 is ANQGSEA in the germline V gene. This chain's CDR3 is CSVVRADGYTF. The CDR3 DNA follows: TGCAGCGTTGTGAGGGCGGATGGCTACACCTTC.

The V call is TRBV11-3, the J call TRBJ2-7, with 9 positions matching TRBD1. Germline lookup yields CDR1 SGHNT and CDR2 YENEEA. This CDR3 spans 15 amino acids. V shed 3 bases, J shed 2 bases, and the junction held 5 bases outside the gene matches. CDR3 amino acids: CASSFSGTGTYEQYF. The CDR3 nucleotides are TGTGCCAGCAGCTTCTCCGGGACAGGGACCTACGAGCAGTACTTC.

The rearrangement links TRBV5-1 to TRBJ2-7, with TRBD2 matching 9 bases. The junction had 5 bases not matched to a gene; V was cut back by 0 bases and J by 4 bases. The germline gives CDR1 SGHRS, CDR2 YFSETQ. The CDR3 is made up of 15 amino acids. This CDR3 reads CASSLVGTSIYEQYF. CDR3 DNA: TGCGCCAGCAGCTTGGTAGGGACTAGCATATACGAGCAGTACTTC.

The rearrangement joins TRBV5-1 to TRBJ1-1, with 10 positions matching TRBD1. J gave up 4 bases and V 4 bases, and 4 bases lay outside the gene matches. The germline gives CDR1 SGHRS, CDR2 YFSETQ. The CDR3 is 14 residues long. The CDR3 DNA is TGCGCCAGCAGCCACGGACAGGGGGGCACTGAAGCTTTCTTT. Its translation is CASSHGQGGTEAFF.

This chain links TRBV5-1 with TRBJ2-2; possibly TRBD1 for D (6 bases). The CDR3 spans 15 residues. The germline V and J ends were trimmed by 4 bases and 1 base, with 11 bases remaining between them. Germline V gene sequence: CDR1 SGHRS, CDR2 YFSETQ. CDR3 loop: CASSDRTLNTGELFF. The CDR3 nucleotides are TGCGCCAGCAGCGACAGGACCTTGAACACCGGGGAGCTGTTTTTT.

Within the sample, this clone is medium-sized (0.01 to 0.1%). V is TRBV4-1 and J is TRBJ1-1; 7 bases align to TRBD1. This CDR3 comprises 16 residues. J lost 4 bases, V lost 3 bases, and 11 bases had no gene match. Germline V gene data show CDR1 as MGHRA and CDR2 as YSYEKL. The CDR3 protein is CASSQTVSRQGTEAFF. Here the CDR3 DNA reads TGCGCCAGCAGCCAGACCGTATCCCGACAGGGCACTGAAGCTTTCTTT.

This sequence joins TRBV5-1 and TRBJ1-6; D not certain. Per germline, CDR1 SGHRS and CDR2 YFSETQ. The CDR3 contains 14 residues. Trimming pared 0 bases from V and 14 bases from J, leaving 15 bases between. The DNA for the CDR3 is TGCGCCAGCAGCTTGGAAGCCTCTTCTAGGTCCCTCCACTTT. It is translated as CASSLEASSRSLHF.

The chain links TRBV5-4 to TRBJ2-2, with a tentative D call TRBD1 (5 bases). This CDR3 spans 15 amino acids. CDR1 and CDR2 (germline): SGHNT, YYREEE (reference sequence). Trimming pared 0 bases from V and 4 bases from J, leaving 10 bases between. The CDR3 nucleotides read TGTGCCAGCAGCTTGGGGCAGGGTGCCACCGGGGAGCTGTTTTTT. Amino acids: CASSLGQGATGELFF.

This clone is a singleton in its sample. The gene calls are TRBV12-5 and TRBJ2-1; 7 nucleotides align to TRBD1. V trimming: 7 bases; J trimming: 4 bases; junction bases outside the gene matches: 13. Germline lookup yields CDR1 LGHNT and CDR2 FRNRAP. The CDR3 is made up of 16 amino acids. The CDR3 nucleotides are TGTGCTAGTGAACCACCCAACAGGGGTTTGTACAATGAGCAGTTCTTC. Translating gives CASEPPNRGLYNEQFF.

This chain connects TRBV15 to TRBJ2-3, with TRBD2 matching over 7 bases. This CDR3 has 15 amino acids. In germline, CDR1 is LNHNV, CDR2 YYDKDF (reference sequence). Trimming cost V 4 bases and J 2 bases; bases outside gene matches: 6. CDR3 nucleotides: TGTGCCACCAGCACGCTGGCGGGAGACACAGATACGCAGTATTTT. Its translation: CATSTLAGDTDTQYF. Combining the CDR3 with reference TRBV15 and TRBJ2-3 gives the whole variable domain DAMVIQNPRYQVTQFGKPVTLSCSQTLNHNVMYWYQQKSSQAPKLLFHYYDKDFNNEADTPDNFQSRRPNTSFCFLDIRSPGLGDTAMYLCATSTLAGDTDTQYFGPGTRLTVL.

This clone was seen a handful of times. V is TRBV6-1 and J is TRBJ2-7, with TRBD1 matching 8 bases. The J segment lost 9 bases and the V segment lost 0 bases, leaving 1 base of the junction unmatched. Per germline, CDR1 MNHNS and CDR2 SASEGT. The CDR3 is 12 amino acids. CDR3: CASSEAGQGQYF. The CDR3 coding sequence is TGTGCCAGCAGTGAAGCTGGACAGGGGCAGTACTTC.

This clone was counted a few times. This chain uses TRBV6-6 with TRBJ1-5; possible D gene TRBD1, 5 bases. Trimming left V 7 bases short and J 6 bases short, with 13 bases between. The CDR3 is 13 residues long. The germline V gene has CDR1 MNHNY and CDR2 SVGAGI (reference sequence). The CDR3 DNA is TGTGCCAGCACCCTTCAGCAGGGTCAGCCCCAGCATTTT. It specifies CASTLQQGQPQHF.

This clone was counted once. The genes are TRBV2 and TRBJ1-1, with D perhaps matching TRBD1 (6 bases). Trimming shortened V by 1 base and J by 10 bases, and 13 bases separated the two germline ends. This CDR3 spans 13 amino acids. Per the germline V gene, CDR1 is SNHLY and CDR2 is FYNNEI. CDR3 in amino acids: CASSEDRDLRAFF. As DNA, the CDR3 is TGTGCCAGCAGTGAAGACAGGGATCTGAGAGCTTTCTTT.

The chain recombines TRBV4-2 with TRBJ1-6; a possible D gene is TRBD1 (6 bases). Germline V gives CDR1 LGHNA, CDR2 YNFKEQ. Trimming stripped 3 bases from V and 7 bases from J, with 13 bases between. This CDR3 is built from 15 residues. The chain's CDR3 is CASSQENTGNSPLHF. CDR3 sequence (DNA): TGTGCCAGCAGCCAGGAAAACACAGGGAATTCACCCCTCCACTTT.

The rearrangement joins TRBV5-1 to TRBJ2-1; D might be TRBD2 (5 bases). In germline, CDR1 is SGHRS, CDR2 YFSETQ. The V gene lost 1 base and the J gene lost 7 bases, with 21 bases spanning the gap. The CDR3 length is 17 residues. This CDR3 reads CASSLMDSGTTGNEQFF. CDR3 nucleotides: TGCGCCAGCAGCTTGATGGATTCGGGTACGACGGGGAATGAGCAGTTCTTC.